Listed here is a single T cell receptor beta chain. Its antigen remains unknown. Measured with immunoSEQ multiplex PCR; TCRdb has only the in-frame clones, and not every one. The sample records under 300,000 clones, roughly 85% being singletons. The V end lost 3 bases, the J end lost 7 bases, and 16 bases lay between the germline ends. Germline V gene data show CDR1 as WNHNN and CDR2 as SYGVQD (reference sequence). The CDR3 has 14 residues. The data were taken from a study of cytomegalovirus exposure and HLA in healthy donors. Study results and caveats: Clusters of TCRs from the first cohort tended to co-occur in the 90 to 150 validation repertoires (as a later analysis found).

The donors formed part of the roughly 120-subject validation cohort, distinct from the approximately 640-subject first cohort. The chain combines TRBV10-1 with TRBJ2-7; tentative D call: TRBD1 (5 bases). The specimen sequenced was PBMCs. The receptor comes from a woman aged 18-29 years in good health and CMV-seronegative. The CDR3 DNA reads TGCGCCAGCAGTGATCCAGGGCTCTCGTCTGAGCAGTACTTC. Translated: CASSDPGLSSEQYF.